This T cell receptor beta chain derives from a study of blood T cell repertoires in COVID-19. The CDR3 has 13 residues. Some clones are missing from TCRdb's copy, which holds only in-frame ones; the method was immunoSEQ multiplex PCR. The sample yields 95,000 to 150,000 clones, roughly 70% seen once. The rearrangement joins TRBV21-1 to TRBJ1-3; TRBD1 was called by the table and not checked on the DNA. TRBV21-1 is classified as a pseudogene. Specimen: peripheral blood. The sequence was obtained from a human donor with acute or convalescent COVID-19. The donor label of this sample is uncertain. CDR3 DNA sequence: TGTGCCAGCAGCAAAGACAGGGGAAACACCATATATTTT. Its translation: CASSKDRGNTIYF.